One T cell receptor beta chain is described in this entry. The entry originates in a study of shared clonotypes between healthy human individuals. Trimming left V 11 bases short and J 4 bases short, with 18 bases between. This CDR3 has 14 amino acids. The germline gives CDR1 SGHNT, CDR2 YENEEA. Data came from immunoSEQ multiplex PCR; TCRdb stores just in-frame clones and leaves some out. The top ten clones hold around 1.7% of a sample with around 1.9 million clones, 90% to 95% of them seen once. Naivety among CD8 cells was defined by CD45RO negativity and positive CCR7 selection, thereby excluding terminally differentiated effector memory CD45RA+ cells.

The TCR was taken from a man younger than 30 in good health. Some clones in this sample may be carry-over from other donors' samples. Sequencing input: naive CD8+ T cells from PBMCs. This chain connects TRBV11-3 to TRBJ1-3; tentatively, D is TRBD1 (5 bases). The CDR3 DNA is TGTGCCTCAATTCCGGGCCGGACAGGAAACACCATATATTTT. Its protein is CASIPGRTGNTIYF.